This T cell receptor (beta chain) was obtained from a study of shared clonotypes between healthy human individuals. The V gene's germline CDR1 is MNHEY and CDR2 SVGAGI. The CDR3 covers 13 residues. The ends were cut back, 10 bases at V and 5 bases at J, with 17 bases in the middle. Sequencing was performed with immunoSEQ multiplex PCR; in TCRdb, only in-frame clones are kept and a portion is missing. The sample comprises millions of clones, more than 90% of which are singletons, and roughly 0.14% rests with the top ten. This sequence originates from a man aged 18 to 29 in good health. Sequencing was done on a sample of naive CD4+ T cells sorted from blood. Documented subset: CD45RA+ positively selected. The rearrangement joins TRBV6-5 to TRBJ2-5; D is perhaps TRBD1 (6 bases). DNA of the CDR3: TGTGCCACCCGAGGACAGTTGTGGGAGACCCAGTACTTC. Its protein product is CATRGQLWETQYF.